This T cell receptor beta chain was recorded in a study of cytomegalovirus exposure and HLA in healthy donors. Overall study results and limits: Published work reported that the classifier diagnosed cytomegalovirus status with high specificity and sensitivity. In a later analysis, a missense DCLRE1C variant was linked to TCR beta V- and J-gene trimming.

CDR1 is SEHNR and CDR2 is FQNEAQ in the germline V gene (reference sequence). V lost 1 base and J lost 1, with 10 bases in between. This CDR3 has 15 residues. With 60 Vbeta and 13 Jbeta primers, the PCR was carried out. Clones were read by immunoSEQ multiplex PCR, and TCRdb kept only the in-frame ones, dropping some. The sample holds under 250,000 clones, 82% seen once. As concerns this clone: Its antigen remains unidentified.

This clonotype was obtained from a man aged 35 to 55 in good health and CMV-seropositive. J is TRBJ1-1 and V is TRBV7-9; maybe TRBD1 (5 bases). Sequencing was done on a sample of PBMCs. CDR3 sequence (DNA): TGTGCCAGCAGCTTAGGGGGCAGTAGGAACACTGAAGCTTTCTTT. Translated: CASSLGGSRNTEAFF.